This TCR beta chain was recovered during a study of blood T cell repertoires in COVID-19. Per the original data handling: Nucleated cell counts were estimated from reference gene primer amplification. Only in-frame clones appear in the TCRdb table, and some are missing; sequencing was by immunoSEQ multiplex PCR. D and trimming were read from the DNA, whereas the V and J calls and clone size are those reported in that table. This sample yields over 100,000 clones, of which approximately 86% are seen a single time; 4.5% belongs to the top ten. The specimen sequenced was peripheral blood. The clonotype comes from a man between 35 and 55 years old with acute or convalescent COVID-19.

CDR3 nucleotide sequence: TGTGCCAGCAGCCGACAGGGACAAACTGAAGCTTTCTTT. It codes for CASSRQGQTEAFF. This sequence joins TRBV7-9 and TRBJ1-1, with TRBD1 matching 7 bases. Losses at the gene ends were 5 bases for V and 5 bases for J; bases not matched to a gene: 5. The V gene's germline CDR1 is SEHNR and CDR2 FQNEAQ (reference sequence). This CDR3 comprises 13 residues.